This T cell receptor (beta chain) was sequenced in a study of blood T cell repertoires in COVID-19. Trimming cost V 6 bases and J 3 bases, with 14 bases left between them. Looked up from germline, CDR1 is MDHEN and CDR2 is SYDVKM. CDR3 size: 15 residues. A single count supports this clone. Clones were read by immunoSEQ multiplex PCR, and TCRdb kept only the in-frame ones, dropping some. Of 100,000 to 120,000 clones in the sample, roughly nine tenths are singletons; the top ten hold approximately 5%. The chain recombines TRBV28 with TRBJ1-4, with D maybe TRBD1 (5 bases). Source material: peripheral blood. This receptor was taken from a human donor in a cohort sampled during active COVID-19. The DNA for the CDR3 is TGTGCCAGCAGCCAAAGACAGTTCTCTAATGAAAAACTGTTTTTT. Translating it yields CASSQRQFSNEKLFF.